The 13 T cell receptor beta chains below all came from one sample that was sequenced in a study of tumor-infiltrating lymphocytes in localized non-small cell lung cancer. Sequencing was performed with immunoSEQ multiplex PCR; in TCRdb, only in-frame clones are kept and a portion is missing. The sample consists of 4,000 to 5,500 clones, around 66% of them appearing once. Specimen: lung tumor tissue. Receptors were obtained from a human donor with non-small cell lung cancer.

This clone was seen only a few times. V is TRBV29-1 and J is TRBJ1-4; D uncertain. Per the germline V gene, CDR1 is SQVTM and CDR2 is ANQGSEA. The V end was cut by 6 bases, the J end by 8 bases, with 13 bases between. The length of the CDR3 is 12 residues. CDR3 protein: CSVMIGREKLFF. Here the CDR3 DNA reads TGCAGCGTGATGATAGGTCGGGAAAAACTGTTTTTT.

This rearrangement joins TRBV6-5 to TRBJ2-1, with D possibly being TRBD1 or TRBD2 (5 bases each). The germline CDR1 and CDR2 sequences are MNHEY and SVGAGI. V was trimmed by 3 bases and J by 12 bases, leaving 18 bases between them. The CDR3 has 14 amino acids. CDR3 DNA sequence: TGTGCCAGCAGTTATAGGGACCCCACTTCCCCGCAGTTCTTC. It is translated as CASSYRDPTSPQFF.

This chain uses TRBV11-2 with TRBJ1-3, with 7 positions matching TRBD1. V shed 5 bases, J shed 4 bases, and the junction held 8 bases outside the gene matches. Germline V gene sequence: CDR1 SGHAT, CDR2 FQNNGV. The CDR3 is made up of 15 amino acids. The CDR3 loop is CASSLYRGLGNTIYF. The DNA for the CDR3 is TGTGCCAGCAGCCTATACAGGGGCTTAGGAAACACCATATATTTT.

This rearrangement joins TRBV7-2 to TRBJ2-3; 7 positions match TRBD2. CDR1 SGHTA and CDR2 FQGNSA come from the germline V gene. V dropped 7 bases and J dropped 6; count of bases not matched to a gene: 10. The CDR3 is made up of 14 amino acids. The CDR3 bases are TGTGCCAGCATCTTGGGGGGGACTAAGGATACGCAGTATTTT. Its protein is CASILGGTKDTQYF.

This clone was found a few times. V and J are TRBV28 and TRBJ2-3; maybe TRBD1 (5 bases). The V gene lost 3 bases and the J gene lost 1 base, with 8 bases spanning the gap. The CDR3 is made up of 14 amino acids. The germline CDR1 and CDR2 sequences are MDHEN and SYDVKM. In nucleotides, the CDR3 is TGTGCCAGCAGTTTCTTACAGGGCACAGATACGCAGTATTTT. Translation gives CASSFLQGTDTQYF.

This chain connects TRBV5-1 to TRBJ2-3; D is uncertain. Per germline, CDR1 SGHRS and CDR2 YFSETQ. Trimming left V 4 bases short and J 0 bases short, with 6 bases between. CDR3 length: 13 residues. The CDR3 DNA is TGCGCCAGCAGCGGAACTAGCACAGATACGCAGTATTTT. Encoded protein: CASSGTSTDTQYF.

The chain combines TRBV6-1 with TRBJ2-5; either TRBD1 or TRBD2 may fit D (6 bases each). The ends were cut back, 11 bases at V and 4 bases at J, with 20 bases in the middle. The CDR3 length is 14 residues. Germline CDR1 is MNHNS and CDR2 is SASEGT. The CDR3: CAGTIGGAGETQYF. The CDR3 nucleotides read TGTGCCGGAACGATCGGGGGCGCGGGAGAGACCCAGTACTTC.

The chain uses TRBV4-2 and TRBJ1-5; no clear D gene. The CDR3 runs to 16 residues. Germline V lookup: CDR1 LGHNA, CDR2 YNFKEQ. V was cut by 0 bases and J by 5 bases, with 14 bases left in between. As DNA, the CDR3 is TGTGCCAGCAGCCAAGAGGCAGGAGAGGGAGATCAGCCCCAGCATTTT. Translated: CASSQEAGEGDQPQHF.

The chain couples TRBV5-1 to TRBJ2-2; 13 positions match TRBD2. This CDR3 is built from 18 residues. Trimming at V came to 0 bases and at J to 0 bases, leaving 2 bases not matched to a gene. Germline values: CDR1 SGHRS, CDR2 YFSETQ. The CDR3, as DNA: TGCGCCAGCAGCTTGGTGGGACTAGCGGGGTCGAACACCGGGGAGCTGTTTTTT. It translates to CASSLVGLAGSNTGELFF.

This rearrangement joins TRBV25-1 to TRBJ1-6; no reliable D call. CDR1 and CDR2 from the germline V gene are MGHDK and SYGVNS. The CDR3 length is 13 residues. Between the trimmed V and J ends, which lost 10 bases and 3 bases, there was a span of 10 bases. The chain's CDR3 is CATKTSYNSPLHF. DNA for the CDR3: TGTGCCACCAAGACAAGCTATAATTCACCCCTCCACTTT.

This rearrangement joins TRBV5-1 to TRBJ2-1; D is unclear. Trimming took 0 bases from V and 7 from J, leaving 8 bases between them. Germline V CDR1 and CDR2: SGHRS, YFSETQ. The CDR3 has 13 residues. CDR3 loop: CASSLAFGNEQFF. As DNA, the CDR3 is TGCGCCAGCAGCTTGGCCTTCGGAAATGAGCAGTTCTTC.

The chain joins TRBV7-6 to TRBJ2-5; D is perhaps TRBD1 or TRBD2 (5 bases each). The V end was cut by 2 bases, the J end by 5 bases, with 15 bases between. CDR3 size: 15 residues. Germline assignment: CDR1 SGHVS and CDR2 FNYEAQ. The CDR3 reads CASSLRGGGAETQYF. Here the CDR3 DNA reads TGTGCCAGCAGCTTAAGGGGTGGGGGTGCGGAGACCCAGTACTTC.

This chain joins TRBV9 and TRBJ1-6; D is possibly TRBD1 (6 bases). The CDR3 consists of 13 residues. Germline CDR1 SGDLS, CDR2 YYNGEE. V was pared by 4 bases and J by 6 bases, with 8 bases between. Here the CDR3 reads CASSSGVNSPLHF. CDR3 sequence (DNA): TGTGCCAGCAGCTCAGGGGTTAATTCACCCCTCCACTTT.